The clone carrying this T cell receptor beta chain has more than one count but fewer than ten. Its antigen is not known. The gene names given are mouse names. The read ends 4 residues before the CDR3 terminus; that terminus is restored from the germline J gene. This sample stems from a study of CD8+ T cells in alopecia areata. On the study more broadly: The graft donors were approximately 6-13-month-old C3H/HeJ mice with spontaneous alopecia, and their skin went to roughly 6-11-week-old female C3H/HeJ mice. Study results and limitations: Normal skin contains resident alphabeta T cells, and these are also sequenced in scalp samples.

The CDR3 length is 15 residues. V shed 3 bases and J shed 0 bases, with 13 bases lying between them. Germline V CDR1 and CDR2: GKSSPN, SITVG. Isolated RNA was reverse transcribed into cDNA used as the sequencing template. Some clones are missing from TCRdb's copy, which holds only in-frame ones; the method was immunoSEQ multiplex PCR. Observed in the sample are approximately 110,000 clones, none of them singletons. The sequencing sample was made of lesional skin. The chain links TRBV31 to TRBJ2-5; tentative D call: TRBD1 (5 bases). The receptor comes from a C3H/HeJ mouse with alopecia areata. The strain is characterized by the MHC haplotype H2-k. The CDR3 sequence: CAWSPWTINQDTQYF. CDR3 DNA (partial): TGTGCCTGGAGCCCCTGGACAATTAACCAAGAC.